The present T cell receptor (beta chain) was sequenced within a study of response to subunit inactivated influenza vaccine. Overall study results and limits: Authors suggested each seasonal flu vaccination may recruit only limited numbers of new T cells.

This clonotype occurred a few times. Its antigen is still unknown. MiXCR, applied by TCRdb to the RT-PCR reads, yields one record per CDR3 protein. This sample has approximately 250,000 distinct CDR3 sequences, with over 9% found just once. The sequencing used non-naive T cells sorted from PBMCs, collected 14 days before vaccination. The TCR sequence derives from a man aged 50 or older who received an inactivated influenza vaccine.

The CDR3 here is CSARDLGSPSYEQYF. As DNA, the CDR3 is TGCAGTGCTAGAGATTTAGGCAGTCCCTCCTACGAGCAGTACTTC. The V gene is TRBV20-1, the J gene TRBJ2-7; D is unclear. V was trimmed by 0 bases and J by 0 bases, leaving 12 bases between them. This CDR3 has 15 amino acids. Germline CDR1 is DFQATT and CDR2 is SNEGSKA (reference sequence).